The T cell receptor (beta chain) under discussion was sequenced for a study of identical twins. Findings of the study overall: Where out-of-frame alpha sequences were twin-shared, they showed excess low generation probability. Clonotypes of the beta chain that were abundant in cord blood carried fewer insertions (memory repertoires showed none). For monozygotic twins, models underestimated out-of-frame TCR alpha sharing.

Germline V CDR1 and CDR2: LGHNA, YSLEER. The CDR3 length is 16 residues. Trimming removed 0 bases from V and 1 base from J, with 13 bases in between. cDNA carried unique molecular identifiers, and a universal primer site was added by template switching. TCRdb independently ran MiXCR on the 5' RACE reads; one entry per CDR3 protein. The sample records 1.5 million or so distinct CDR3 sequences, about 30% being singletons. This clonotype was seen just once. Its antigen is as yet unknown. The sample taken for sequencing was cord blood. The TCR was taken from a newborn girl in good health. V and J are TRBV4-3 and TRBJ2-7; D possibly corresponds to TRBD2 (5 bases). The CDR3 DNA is TGCGCCAGCAGCCAAGATCGCGGGCCCCCTTCCTACGAGCAGTACTTC. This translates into CASSQDRGPPSYEQYF.